The next 13 T cell receptor beta chains were all read from a single sample in a study of blood T cell repertoires in COVID-19. Assay used: immunoSEQ multiplex PCR; TCRdb lists only in-frame clones, some missing. The sample has 250,000 to 350,000 clones; about nine tenths are singletons. What was sequenced was peripheral blood. These receptors came from a woman aged 40 to 50 who had recovered from COVID-19.

This clone appeared a single time. This rearrangement joins TRBV5-4 to TRBJ2-2; the match to TRBD2 covers 12 bases. The V gene end was trimmed by 3 bases and the J gene end by 6 bases; junction bases not matched to a gene: 9. Germline assignment: CDR1 SGHNT and CDR2 YYREEE (reference sequence). The CDR3 is 17 residues long. As DNA, the CDR3 is TGTGCCAGCAGCTCTCGCGCTAGCGGGAGGGCTTCCGGGGAGCTGTTTTTT. This codes for CASSSRASGRASGELFF.

The chain carries TRBV7-8 and TRBJ2-3; TRBD2 matches at 10 bases. Germline CDR1 SGHVS, CDR2 FQNEAQ. V lost 3 bases, J lost 5 bases, and 8 bases stayed unmatched. The CDR3 has 16 amino acids. The CDR3 bases are TGTGCCAGCAGCTTGGCTAGCGGGAGTTGGGGAGATACGCAGTATTTT. Amino acid sequence: CASSLASGSWGDTQYF.

This chain's CDR3 is CAWSRSRFNYEQYF. The CDR3 DNA follows: TGTGCCTGGAGTCGTAGTCGATTCAACTACGAGCAGTACTTC. V and J are TRBV30 and TRBJ2-7; D is uncertain. Looked up from germline, CDR1 is GTSNPN and CDR2 is SVGIG (reference sequence). This CDR3 is built from 14 residues. V lost 2 bases and J 3 bases, leaving 14 bases between the germline ends.

This chain's CDR3 is CASSRTGTGDYEQYF. CDR3 bases: TGTGCCAGCAGCCGAACCGGGACAGGGGACTACGAGCAGTACTTC. This sequence joins TRBV28 and TRBJ2-7; 10 bases match TRBD1. CDR1 and CDR2 (germline): MDHEN, SYDVKM. Trimming removed 6 bases from V and 3 bases from J; junction bases left unmatched: 8. This CDR3 spans 15 amino acids.

The count of this clone is one. V usage is TRBV2 and J usage is TRBJ1-2; D ambiguous. The CDR3 totals 15 residues. Germline V gives CDR1 SNHLY, CDR2 FYNNEI. Trimming cost V 3 bases and J 1 base, with 12 bases left between them. CDR3 residues: CASSDPSGLNYGYTF. The CDR3 DNA reads as TGTGCCAGCAGTGACCCCAGCGGCCTTAACTATGGCTACACCTTC.

This chain joins TRBV5-1 and TRBJ2-1; tentatively, D is TRBD1 (8 bases). The CDR3 contains 19 residues. V lost 0 bases and J 6 bases, leaving 25 bases between the germline ends. CDR1 and CDR2 (germline): SGHRS, YFSETQ. The CDR3 DNA reads as TGCGCCAGCAGCTTGGCCGCAGGGGGCCTGGGACTAACCCCCAATGAGCAGTTCTTC. This codes for CASSLAAGGLGLTPNEQFF. Supplemented by reference TRBV5-1 and TRBJ2-1, the full variable domain reads KAGVTQTPRYLIKTRGQQVTLSCSPISGHRSVSWYQQTPGQGLQFLFEYFSETQRNKGNFPGRFSGRQFSNSRSEMNVSTLELGDSALYLCASSLAAGGLGLTPNEQFFGPGTRLTVL.

The chain joins TRBV27 to TRBJ1-6; TRBD1 aligns across 7 bases. The length of the CDR3 is 13 residues. Per the germline V gene, CDR1 is MNHEY and CDR2 is SMNVEV (reference sequence). The V and J ends lost 6 bases and 9 bases, in that order; junction bases with no gene match: 5. In DNA, the CDR3 is TGTGCCAGCAGGGGTTGGACAGGTTCACCCCTCCACTTT. This sequence encodes CASRGWTGSPLHF.

The rearrangement links TRBV3-1 (or the pseudogene TRBV3-2) to TRBJ2-5, with 10 bases lining up with TRBD2. The CDR3 loop spans 18 amino acids. Unmatched junction bases numbered 10, after V lost 1 base and J lost 2 bases. CDR1 is LGHDT, CDR2 YNNKEL, per germline (reference sequence). CDR3 in DNA: TGTGCCAGCAGCCAAGGGGTTACTAGCGGGGCCGCTCAAGAGACCCAGTACTTC. It is translated as CASSQGVTSGAAQETQYF.

This clone came up a few times. The chain is built from TRBV6-1 and TRBJ2-2; D remains unclear. The germline V and J ends were trimmed by 3 bases and 0 bases, with 14 bases remaining between them. This CDR3 comprises 17 residues. The germline CDR1 and CDR2 sequences are MNHNS and SASEGT. The CDR3, as DNA: TGTGCCAGCAGTGATTTTCCTTGGGCAGCGAACACCGGGGAGCTGTTTTTT. Its protein product is CASSDFPWAANTGELFF.

The chain carries TRBV10-2 and TRBJ1-2; 9 positions agree with TRBD1. This CDR3 is built from 13 residues. CDR1 and CDR2 (germline): WSHSY, SAAADI. V dropped 6 bases and J dropped 8; count of bases not matched to a gene: 7. CDR3 sequence reads: CASSQQGASGYTF. As DNA, the CDR3 is TGCGCCAGCAGCCAACAGGGGGCAAGCGGCTACACCTTC.

This chain joins TRBV19 and TRBJ2-6; possibly TRBD2 for D (6 bases). The CDR3 runs to 16 residues. The V gene's germline CDR1 is LNHDA and CDR2 SQIVND (reference sequence). V was trimmed by 3 bases and J by 4 bases, leaving 13 bases between them. DNA of the CDR3: TGTGCCAGTAGTATGGCGGGAATAGGCGGGGCCAACGTCCTGACTTTC. Translated: CASSMAGIGGANVLTF. The full variable domain, with the rest looked up from reference TRBV19 and TRBJ2-6, is DGGITQSPKYLFRKEGQNVTLSCEQNLNHDAMYWYRQDPGQGLRLIYYSQIVNDFQKGDIAEGYSVSREKKESFPLTVTSAQKNPTAFYLCASSMAGIGGANVLTFGAGSRLTVL.

The chain carries TRBV27 and TRBJ2-2; TRBD2 agrees at 12 bases. The CDR3 extends over 19 amino acids. The ends lost 5 bases at V and 7 bases at J; junction bases unmatched: 17. The germline CDR1 and CDR2 sequences are MNHEY and SMNVEV (reference sequence). The CDR3 loop is CASSAALLAGGTSIGELFF. The CDR3 coding sequence is TGTGCCAGCAGTGCCGCCCTACTAGCGGGAGGTACCTCTATCGGGGAGCTGTTTTTT.

The sample holds many counts of this clone. The chain uses TRBV30 and TRBJ1-1; no definite D call. The CDR3 is made up of 14 amino acids. Germline V CDR1 and CDR2: GTSNPN, SVGIG (reference sequence). V shed 2 bases and J shed 4 bases, with 14 bases lying between them. The DNA of the CDR3 is TGTGCCTGGAGTCTGACCCGAACGGGCACTGAAGCTTTCTTT. The encoded protein is CAWSLTRTGTEAFF.